Below, 28 T cell receptor beta chains from the same sample are listed, as sequenced in a study of cytotoxic CD8 clonotypes in ibrutinib-treated CLL. TCRdb's table, derived via immunoSEQ multiplex PCR, lists solely in-frame clones and lacks some. This sample has about 76,000 clones, with 75% to 90% found just once. Source: PBMCs, taken after 24 months of ibrutinib treatment. The receptors derive from a human donor with chronic lymphocytic leukemia.

This clone was recorded only once. The chain recombines TRBV15 with TRBJ2-5, with 13 bases fitting TRBD2. V was clipped by 5 bases and J by 7 bases; unmatched bases: 22. The CDR3 length is 20 residues. CDR1 and CDR2 (germline): LNHNV, YYDKDF (reference sequence). Here the CDR3 DNA reads TGTGCCACCAGCTATCCCCCGACAGGATTGACTAGCGGGAGGTCGTGGACCCAGTACTTC. Its protein product is CATSYPPTGLTSGRSWTQYF.

This clone was seen many times. The chain is built from TRBV2 and TRBJ1-2; D remains unclear. Germline assignment: CDR1 SNHLY and CDR2 FYNNEI. The ends were cut back, 7 bases at V and 8 bases at J, with 20 bases in the middle. This CDR3 comprises 14 residues. In DNA, the CDR3 is TGTGCCAGCACGGTAAGCTTCGGTGCCGTCGGCTACACCTTC. It encodes CASTVSFGAVGYTF.

The chain has TRBV30 and TRBJ2-2; 13 bases are a match to TRBD2. The trim removed 5 bases at V and 6 bases at J, leaving 3 bases unmatched. Germline lookup yields CDR1 GTSNPN and CDR2 SVGIG (reference sequence). The CDR3 contains 14 residues. CDR3 nucleotide sequence: TGTGCCTGGGCTGGACTAGCGGGAGCCGGGGAGCTGTTTTTT. This encodes CAWAGLAGAGELFF.

This sequence joins TRBV27 and TRBJ2-1; 15 bases fit TRBD2. V was clipped by 6 bases and J by 7 bases; unmatched bases: 7. The CDR3 runs 16 residues. Germline assignment: CDR1 MNHEY and CDR2 SMNVEV (reference sequence). The CDR3 sequence is CASRGLAGGPSNEQFF. The CDR3 coding sequence is TGTGCCAGCAGAGGACTAGCGGGAGGGCCCTCTAATGAGCAGTTCTTC.

CDR3: CAWSTPGSRAEAFF. The CDR3 bases are TGTGCCTGGAGTACCCCAGGGAGTAGGGCTGAAGCTTTCTTT. V gene TRBV30 combines with J gene TRBJ1-1, with D possibly matching TRBD1 (5 bases). V was pared by 2 bases and J by 6 bases, with 16 bases between. From germline, CDR1 is GTSNPN and CDR2 SVGIG (reference sequence). The length of the CDR3 is 14 residues.

The rearrangement links TRBV18 to TRBJ1-3; D not certain. The CDR3 has 14 residues. In germline, CDR1 is KGHSH, CDR2 LQKENI. Trimming left V 6 bases short and J 3 bases short, with 12 bases between. CDR3 bases: TGTGCCAGCTCCAACGTGATTAGTGGAAACACCATATATTTT. Translating gives CASSNVISGNTIYF.

This sequence joins TRBV9 and TRBJ2-1; no clear D. The germline V and J ends were trimmed by 4 bases and 7 bases, with 9 bases remaining between them. This CDR3 has 12 amino acids. CDR1 SGDLS and CDR2 YYNGEE come from the germline V gene. CDR3: CASSTRFNEQFF. The CDR3, as DNA: TGTGCCAGCAGCACGAGATTTAATGAGCAGTTCTTC.

In DNA form, the CDR3 reads TGCGCCAGCAGCTTGGGGACTAGCGCTAGCACAGATACGCAGTATTTT. Protein sequence: CASSLGTSASTDTQYF. The chain links TRBV5-1 to TRBJ2-3; 9 bases fit TRBD2. Germline lookup yields CDR1 SGHRS and CDR2 YFSETQ. V lost 0 bases to trimming and J lost 0 bases; unmatched junction nucleotides: 2. CDR3 length equals 16 residues.

CDR3 in DNA: TGTGCCAGCAGCTTATCGTTAGGGCTAGATAGTCACAACTATGGCTACACCTTC. It specifies CASSLSLGLDSHNYGYTF. This chain uses TRBV11-2 with TRBJ1-2; D unresolved. V was cut by 2 bases and J by 2 bases, with 21 bases left in between. This CDR3 is 18 amino acids long. Germline loops: CDR1 SGHAT, CDR2 FQNNGV.

This chain connects TRBV18 to TRBJ2-1; D is undetermined. This CDR3 contains 13 residues. Deletions cut 1 base from V and 6 bases from J, with 7 bases between. The V gene's germline CDR1 is KGHSH and CDR2 LQKENI. For the CDR3, the DNA is TGTGCCAGCTCACCACAAGGGTTCAATGAGCAGTTCTTC. Protein product: CASSPQGFNEQFF.

The rearrangement links TRBV6-5 to TRBJ2-7; the match to TRBD1 covers 10 bases. Looked up from germline, CDR1 is MNHEY and CDR2 is SVGAGI. The trim removed 8 bases at V and 6 bases at J, leaving 10 bases unmatched. The CDR3 contains 14 residues. The CDR3 DNA reads TGTGCCAGCGCGCCGGGACAGGGGATCTCCGAGCAGTACTTC. Amino acids: CASAPGQGISEQYF.

There are a few counts of this clone. V and J are TRBV6-1 and TRBJ1-2, with a weak D call TRBD1 (5 bases). V was clipped by 5 bases and J by 3 bases, with 10 bases between them. From germline, CDR1 is MNHNS and CDR2 SASEGT. The CDR3 has 13 amino acids. The CDR3 loop reads CASSPLGHYGYTF. The CDR3, as DNA: TGTGCCAGCAGTCCCCTGGGGCACTATGGCTACACCTTC.

The rearrangement links TRBV28 to TRBJ2-5; unclear D gene. TRBJ2-7 matches the DNA end more closely, so the J call is doubtful. In germline, CDR1 is MDHEN, CDR2 SYDVKM. The CDR3 sequence is 12 residues long. In DNA, the CDR3 is TGTGCCAGCAGGACGAGTTCCTACGAGCAGTACTTC. Protein: CASRTSSYEQYF.

This clone was seen only a few times. The chain employs TRBV10-3 and TRBJ2-3; D gene unclear. Trimming stripped 4 bases from V and 2 bases from J, with 31 bases between. There are 21 residues in the CDR3. CDR1 and CDR2 (germline): ENHRY, SYGVKD. Written as DNA, the CDR3 is TGTGCCATCAGTGGACGGGCCAAAACCCCAACAACAAGTATTGACACAGATACGCAGTATTTT. It is translated as CAISGRAKTPTTSIDTDTQYF.

V gene TRBV21-1 combines with J gene TRBJ1-5; the table's D call of TRBD1 was not tested on the DNA. TRBV21-1 is a recognized pseudogene. The CDR3 covers 15 residues. The CDR3 is CAYRGPDRGGQPQHF. CDR3 sequence (DNA): TGTGCCTATAGAGGGCCAGACAGGGGCGGTCAGCCCCAGCATTTT.

This chain links TRBV18 with TRBJ1-1; D gene unclear. The germline gives CDR1 KGHSH, CDR2 LQKENI. This CDR3 comprises 13 residues. V was clipped by 0 bases and J by 4 bases, with 6 bases between them. CDR3 DNA sequence: TGTGCCAGCTCACCACCGACGGGCACTGAAGCTTTCTTT. Translation gives CASSPPTGTEAFF.

V gene TRBV7-8 combines with J gene TRBJ1-3; D is perhaps TRBD1 (6 bases). V was cut by 5 bases and J by 4 bases, with 9 bases left in between. The germline V gene has CDR1 SGHVS and CDR2 FQNEAQ. The CDR3 spans 13 residues. The CDR3 sequence: CASSPDRGNTIYF. In DNA form, the CDR3 reads TGTGCCAGCAGCCCGGACAGAGGAAACACCATATATTTT.

The CDR3 sequence: CASRGNEQFF. Written as DNA, the CDR3 is TGTGCCAGCAGGGGCAATGAGCAGTTCTTC. V usage is TRBV6-6 and J usage is TRBJ2-1; no definite D call. The ends were cut back, 6 bases at V and 6 bases at J, with 3 bases in the middle. CDR3 length equals 10 residues. Germline values: CDR1 MNHNY, CDR2 SVGAGI (reference sequence).

This clone showed up just once. As DNA, the CDR3 is TGTGCCAGCAGCGCCGAACCGGGACAGGGCTACGAGCAGTACTTC. It yields the protein CASSAEPGQGYEQYF. This chain uses TRBV9 with TRBJ2-7; 9 nucleotides match TRBD1. Germline trimming cut 3 bases from V and 3 bases from J; bases unmatched to any gene: 7. Per germline, CDR1 SGDLS and CDR2 YYNGEE. The CDR3 consists of 15 residues. Complete variable domain (other parts from reference TRBV9 and TRBJ2-7): DSGVTQTPKHLITATGQRVTLRCSPRSGDLSVYWYQQSLDQGLQFLIQYYNGEERAKGNILERFSAQQFPDLHSELNLSSLELGDSALYFCASSAEPGQGYEQYFGPGTRLTVT.

The chain recombines TRBV19 with TRBJ2-7, with D possibly called TRBD1 or TRBD2 (5 bases each). V was shortened by 5 bases and J by 2 bases, with 16 bases between the two germline ends. The CDR3 loop spans 15 amino acids. Germline V gene sequence: CDR1 LNHDA, CDR2 SQIVND (reference sequence). The CDR3: CASSLPGRNPYEQYF. The CDR3 DNA is TGTGCCAGTAGTCTCCCGGGGCGCAATCCCTACGAGCAGTACTTC.

J is TRBJ2-7 and V is TRBV7-2; D gene uncertain. This CDR3 is 11 amino acids long. Trimming shortened V by 2 bases and J by 11 bases, and 10 bases separated the two germline ends. CDR1 is SGHTA, CDR2 FQGNSA, per germline. The CDR3, as DNA: TGTGCCAGCAGCTTATCGGCTGCGAAGTACTTC. Translating it yields CASSLSAAKYF.

The V call is TRBV20-1, the J call TRBJ2-1; D not certain. CDR3 length equals 10 residues. V was trimmed by 6 bases and J by 7 bases, leaving 7 bases between them. Germline V gene data show CDR1 as DFQATT and CDR2 as SNEGSKA (reference sequence). DNA of the CDR3: TGCAGTGCCGAGTCGAATGAGCAGTTCTTC. Its protein product is CSAESNEQFF.

The rearrangement joins TRBV7-2 to TRBJ2-6; D unresolved. Between the trimmed V and J ends, which lost 2 bases and 0 bases, there was a span of 5 bases. Germline values: CDR1 SGHTA, CDR2 FQGNSA. The length of the CDR3 is 15 residues. CDR3 amino acids: CASSLSHSGANVLTF. The CDR3 region has the DNA TGTGCCAGCAGCTTAAGTCACTCTGGGGCCAACGTCCTGACTTTC.

The J gene is TRBJ2-3, the V gene TRBV12-5; D ambiguous. With 1 base removed from V and 0 bases from J, the gap between germline ends came to 8 bases. The CDR3 loop spans 15 amino acids. The germline gives CDR1 LGHNT, CDR2 FRNRAP. CDR3 coding DNA: TGTGCTAGTGGTTTGGGCCAAACTAGCACAGATACGCAGTATTTT. Translating it yields CASGLGQTSTDTQYF. Combining the CDR3 with reference TRBV12-5 and TRBJ2-3 gives the whole variable domain DARVTQTPRHKVTEMGQEVTMRCQPILGHNTVFWYRQTMMQGLELLAYFRNRAPLDDSGMPKDRFSAEMPDATLATLKIQPSEPRDSAVYFCASGLGQTSTDTQYFGPGTRLTVL.

Written as DNA, the CDR3 is TGTGCCAGCAGTGGGGACACCAAAAACATTCAGTACTTC. This gives the protein CASSGDTKNIQYF. The J gene is TRBJ2-4, the V gene TRBV6-1, with a possible D match to TRBD1 (6 bases). The ends were cut back, 4 bases at V and 2 bases at J, with 6 bases in the middle. This CDR3 has 13 residues. Germline lookup yields CDR1 MNHNS and CDR2 SASEGT.

The J gene is TRBJ2-5, the V gene TRBV23-1, with D hard to call. The better agreement between TRBJ2-7 and the DNA end casts doubt on the J call. TRBV23-1 is marked as an open reading frame, function uncertain. This CDR3 region has 14 residues. The CDR3 DNA reads as TGCGCCAGCAGCATGGAGACGGACTCCTACGAGCAGTACTTC. This codes for CASSMETDSYEQYF.

The chain recombines TRBV27 with TRBJ1-3; the D is unclear. The CDR3 spans 15 residues. Germline assignment: CDR1 MNHEY and CDR2 SMNVEV (reference sequence). The V end lost 7 bases, the J end lost 7 bases, and 20 bases lay between the germline ends. CDR3 sequence: CASILSRLRRNTIYF. CDR3 coding DNA: TGTGCCAGCATCCTTTCTCGTTTGAGGAGGAACACCATATATTTT.

The J gene is TRBJ2-3, the V gene TRBV7-6; 11 nucleotides agree with TRBD2. The length of the CDR3 is 22 residues. The ends lost 2 bases at V and 2 bases at J; junction bases unmatched: 21. CDR1 SGHVS and CDR2 FNYEAQ come from the germline V gene. The CDR3 DNA is TGTGCCAGCAGCTTACTCCCTCAAACTAGCGGGAGTATTAAGTTCCCCACAGATACGCAGTATTTT. Translated: CASSLLPQTSGSIKFPTDTQYF.